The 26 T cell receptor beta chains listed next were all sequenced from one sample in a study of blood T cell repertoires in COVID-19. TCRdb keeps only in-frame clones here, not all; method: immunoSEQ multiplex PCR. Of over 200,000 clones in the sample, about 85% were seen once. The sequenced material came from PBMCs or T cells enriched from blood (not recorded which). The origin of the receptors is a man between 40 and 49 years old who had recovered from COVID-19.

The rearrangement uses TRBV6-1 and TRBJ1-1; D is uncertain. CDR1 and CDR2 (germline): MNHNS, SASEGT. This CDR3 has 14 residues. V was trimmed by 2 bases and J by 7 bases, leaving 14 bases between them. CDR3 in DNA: TGTGCCAGCAGTGAAAGTTGGAGCGCTAGTGAAGCTTTCTTT. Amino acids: CASSESWSASEAFF.

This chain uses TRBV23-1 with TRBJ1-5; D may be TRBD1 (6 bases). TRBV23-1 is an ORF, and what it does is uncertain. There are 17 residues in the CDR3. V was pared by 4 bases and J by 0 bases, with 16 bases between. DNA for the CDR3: TGCGCCAGCAGTCCTAGGACAGATGGGAATAGCAATCAGCCCCAGCATTTT. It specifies CASSPRTDGNSNQPQHF.

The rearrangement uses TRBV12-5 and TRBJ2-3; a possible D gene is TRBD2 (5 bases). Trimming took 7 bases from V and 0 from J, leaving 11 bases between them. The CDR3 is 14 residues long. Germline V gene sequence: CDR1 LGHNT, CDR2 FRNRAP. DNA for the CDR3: TGTGCTAGTGTCACGGACTTTAGCACAGATACGCAGTATTTT. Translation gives CASVTDFSTDTQYF.

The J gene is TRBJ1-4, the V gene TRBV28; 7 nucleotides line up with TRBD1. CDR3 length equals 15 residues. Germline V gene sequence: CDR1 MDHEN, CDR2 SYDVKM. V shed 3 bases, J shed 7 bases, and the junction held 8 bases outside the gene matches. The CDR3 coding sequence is TGTGCCAGCAGTTTCTCGACAGGGATGGGTGAAAAACTGTTTTTT. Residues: CASSFSTGMGEKLFF.

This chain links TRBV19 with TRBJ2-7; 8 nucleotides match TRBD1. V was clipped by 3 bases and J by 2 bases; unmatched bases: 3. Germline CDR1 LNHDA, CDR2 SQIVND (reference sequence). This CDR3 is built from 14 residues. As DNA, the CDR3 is TGTGCCAGTAGTATGACAGGGGAACCCTACGAGCAGTACTTC. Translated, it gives CASSMTGEPYEQYF.

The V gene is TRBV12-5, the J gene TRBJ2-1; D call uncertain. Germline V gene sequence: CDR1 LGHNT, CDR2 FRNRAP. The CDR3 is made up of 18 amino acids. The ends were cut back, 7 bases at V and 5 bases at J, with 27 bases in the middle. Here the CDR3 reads CASAFGISPGRSHNEQFF. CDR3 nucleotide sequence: TGTGCTAGTGCTTTTGGTATATCCCCTGGGCGTTCCCACAATGAGCAGTTCTTC.

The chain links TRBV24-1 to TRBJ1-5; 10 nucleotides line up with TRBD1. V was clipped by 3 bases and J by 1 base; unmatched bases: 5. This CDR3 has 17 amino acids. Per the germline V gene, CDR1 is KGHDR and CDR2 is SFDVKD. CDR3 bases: TGTGCCACCAGTGATCGGACAGGGGGTTCGAGCAATCAGCCCCAGCATTTT. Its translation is CATSDRTGGSSNQPQHF.

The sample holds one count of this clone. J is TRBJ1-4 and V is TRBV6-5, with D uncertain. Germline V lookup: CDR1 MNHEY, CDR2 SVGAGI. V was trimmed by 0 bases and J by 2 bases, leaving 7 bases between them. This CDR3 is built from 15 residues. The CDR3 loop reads CASSYSRDTNEKLFF. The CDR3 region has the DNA TGTGCCAGCAGTTACTCCCGCGATACTAATGAAAAACTGTTTTTT.

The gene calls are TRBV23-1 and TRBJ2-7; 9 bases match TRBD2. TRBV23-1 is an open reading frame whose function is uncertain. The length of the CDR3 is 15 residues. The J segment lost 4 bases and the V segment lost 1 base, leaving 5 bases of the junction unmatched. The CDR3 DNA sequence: TGCGCCAGCAGTCAATTAATGACTAGCGGATACGAGCAGTACTTC. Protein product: CASSQLMTSGYEQYF.

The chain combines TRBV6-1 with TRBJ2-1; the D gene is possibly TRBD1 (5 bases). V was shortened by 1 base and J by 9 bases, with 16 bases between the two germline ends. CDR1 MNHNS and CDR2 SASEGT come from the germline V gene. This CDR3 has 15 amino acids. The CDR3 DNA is TGTGCCAGCAGTGAAGGGCTGGCTGTGCAGGGTGAGCAGTTCTTC. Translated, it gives CASSEGLAVQGEQFF.

The CDR3 nucleotides read TGTGCCAGCAGTGAACTTTGGGGGGGAGGGTTTGATAGAGATACGCAGTATTTT. It translates to CASSELWGGGFDRDTQYF. The chain carries TRBV2 and TRBJ2-3, with 7 bases aligning to TRBD2. Germline CDR1 SNHLY, CDR2 FYNNEI. The CDR3 runs to 18 residues. The ends lost 2 bases at V and 5 bases at J; junction bases unmatched: 16.

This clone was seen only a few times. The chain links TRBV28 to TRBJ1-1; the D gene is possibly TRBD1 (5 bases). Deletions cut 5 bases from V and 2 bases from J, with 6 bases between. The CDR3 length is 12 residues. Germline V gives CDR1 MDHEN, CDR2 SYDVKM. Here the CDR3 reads CASSQGNTEAFF. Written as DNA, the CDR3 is TGTGCCAGCAGTCAGGGCAACACTGAAGCTTTCTTT.

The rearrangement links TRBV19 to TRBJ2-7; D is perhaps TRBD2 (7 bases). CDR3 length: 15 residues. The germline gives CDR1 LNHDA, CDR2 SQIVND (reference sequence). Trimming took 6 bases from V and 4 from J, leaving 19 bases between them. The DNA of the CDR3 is TGTGCCAGTAGGAGTGGGGGGGCCGTTCCATACGAGCAGTACTTC. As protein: CASRSGGAVPYEQYF.

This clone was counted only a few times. The CDR3 reads CASSPTDRVNYGYTF. Written as DNA, the CDR3 is TGTGCCAGCAGTCCTACCGACAGGGTCAACTATGGCTACACCTTC. The chain recombines TRBV28 with TRBJ1-2; 7 bases match TRBD1. This CDR3 contains 15 residues. V shed 5 bases, J shed 2 bases, and the junction held 8 bases outside the gene matches. Germline V lookup: CDR1 MDHEN, CDR2 SYDVKM.

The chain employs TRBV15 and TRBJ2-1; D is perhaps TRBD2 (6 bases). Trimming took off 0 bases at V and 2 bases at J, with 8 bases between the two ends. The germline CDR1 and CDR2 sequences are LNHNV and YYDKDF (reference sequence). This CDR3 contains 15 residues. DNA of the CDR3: TGTGCCACCAGCAGAGACGGGAGTGCCTACAATGAGCAGTTCTTC. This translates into CATSRDGSAYNEQFF.

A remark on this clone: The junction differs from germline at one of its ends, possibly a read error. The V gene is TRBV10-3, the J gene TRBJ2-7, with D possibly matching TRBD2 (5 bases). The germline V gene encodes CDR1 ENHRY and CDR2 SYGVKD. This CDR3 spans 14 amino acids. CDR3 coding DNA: TGTGCCATCAGTGGAGGGTCTAAATCCTCCGAGCAGTACTTC. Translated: CAISGGSKSSEQYF.

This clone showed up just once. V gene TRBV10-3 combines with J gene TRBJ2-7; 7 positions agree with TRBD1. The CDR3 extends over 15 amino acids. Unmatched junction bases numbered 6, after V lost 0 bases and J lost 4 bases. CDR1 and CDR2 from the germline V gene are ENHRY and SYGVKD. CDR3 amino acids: CAISESWGQKYEQYF. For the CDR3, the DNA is TGTGCCATCAGTGAGTCGTGGGGACAGAAATACGAGCAGTACTTC.

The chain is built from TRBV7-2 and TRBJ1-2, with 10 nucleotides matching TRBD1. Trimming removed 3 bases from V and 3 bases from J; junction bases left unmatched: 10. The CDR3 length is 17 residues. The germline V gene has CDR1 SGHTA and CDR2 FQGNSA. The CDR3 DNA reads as TGTGCCAGCAGCTTGGGTCTCCGGGACAGGGGTGACTATGGCTACACCTTC. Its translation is CASSLGLRDRGDYGYTF. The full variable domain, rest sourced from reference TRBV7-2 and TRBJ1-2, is GAGVSQSPSNKVTEKGKDVELRCDPISGHTALYWYRQSLGQGLEFLIYFQGNSAPDKSGLPSDRFSAERTGGSVSTLTIQRTQQEDSAVYLCASSLGLRDRGDYGYTFGSGTRLTVV.

DNA for the CDR3: TGTGCCAGCAGCCACCGCGGAGGGAAGAACACTGAAGCTTTCTTT. Its translation is CASSHRGGKNTEAFF. The rearrangement links TRBV3-1 (or the pseudogene TRBV3-2) to TRBJ1-1; D gene ambiguous. CDR1 LGHDT and CDR2 YNNKEL come from the germline V gene (reference sequence). The V and J ends lost 3 bases and 1 base respectively, with 12 bases between them. The CDR3 has 15 residues.

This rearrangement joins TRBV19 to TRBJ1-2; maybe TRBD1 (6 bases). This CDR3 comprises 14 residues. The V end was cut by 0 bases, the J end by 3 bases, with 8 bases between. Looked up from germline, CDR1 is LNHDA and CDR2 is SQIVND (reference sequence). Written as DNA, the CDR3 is TGTGCCAGTAGTATAGATCGACAGGACTATGGCTACACCTTC. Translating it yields CASSIDRQDYGYTF.

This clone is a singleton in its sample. Written as DNA, the CDR3 is TGTGCCAGTAGTATAGAGGGGGCAGGGACGAACTATGGCTACACCTTC. Protein product: CASSIEGAGTNYGYTF. The J gene is TRBJ1-2, the V gene TRBV19, with D tentatively TRBD1 (6 bases). The germline V gene encodes CDR1 LNHDA and CDR2 SQIVND (reference sequence). The V end lost 0 bases, the J end lost 2 bases, and 13 bases lay between the germline ends. The CDR3 consists of 16 residues.

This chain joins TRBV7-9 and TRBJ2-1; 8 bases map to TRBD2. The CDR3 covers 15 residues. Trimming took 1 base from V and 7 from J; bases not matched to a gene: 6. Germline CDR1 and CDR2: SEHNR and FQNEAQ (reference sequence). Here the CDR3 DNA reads TGTGCCAGCAGCTTAGGAGCGGGAGTATTGAATGAGCAGTTCTTC. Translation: CASSLGAGVLNEQFF.

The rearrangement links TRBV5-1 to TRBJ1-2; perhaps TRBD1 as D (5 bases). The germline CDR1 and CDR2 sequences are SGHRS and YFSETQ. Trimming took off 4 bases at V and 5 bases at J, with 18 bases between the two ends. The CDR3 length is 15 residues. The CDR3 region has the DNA TGCGCCAGCAGCCCCGGGACTCCGGGAGGTTATGGCTACACCTTC. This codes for CASSPGTPGGYGYTF.

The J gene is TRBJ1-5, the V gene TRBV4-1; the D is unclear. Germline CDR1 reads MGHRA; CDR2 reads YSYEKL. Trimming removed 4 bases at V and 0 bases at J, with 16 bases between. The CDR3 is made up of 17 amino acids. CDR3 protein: CASSLPDPGFSNQPQHF. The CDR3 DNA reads TGCGCCAGCAGCCTCCCCGACCCAGGTTTTAGCAATCAGCCCCAGCATTTT.

In DNA, the CDR3 is TGTGCCAGCAGCCCGGACAGGGCCAGGGGGGAGCAGTACTTC. Its translation: CASSPDRARGEQYF. This rearrangement joins TRBV7-2 to TRBJ2-7; the match to TRBD1 covers 8 bases. V lost 5 bases to trimming and J lost 7 bases; unmatched junction nucleotides: 10. The CDR3 is made up of 14 amino acids. Germline CDR1 and CDR2: SGHTA and FQGNSA.

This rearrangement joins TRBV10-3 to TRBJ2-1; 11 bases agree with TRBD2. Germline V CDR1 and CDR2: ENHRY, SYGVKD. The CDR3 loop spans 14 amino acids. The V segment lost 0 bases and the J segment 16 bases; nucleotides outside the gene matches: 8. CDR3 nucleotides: TGTGCCATCAGTGAGTCACCTAGCGGGAGGCCCCGATTCTTC. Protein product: CAISESPSGRPRFF.